This T cell receptor (beta chain) was sequenced in a study of vaccination effects on CD4 cells after COVID-19. Notes on the study in general: Clones from infection and from vaccination both contracted markedly late after vaccination.

Libraries were prepared by immunoSEQ multiplex PCR; TCRdb keeps only in-frame clonotypes and omits some of them. The sample lists tens of thousands of clones; around 78% were seen once. Using viral peptide pools, the ViraFEST assay grew out antigen-specific CD4+ T cells prior to sequencing. After around ten days in culture, the CD4+ T cells were isolated. All study participants received two doses of BNT162b2 or mRNA-1273 vaccine. A note on this clone: Its antigen remains unidentified.

The receptor's source is a human donor who received a COVID-19 vaccine. The sample here was CD4+ T cells from PBMCs cultured with HCoV-OC43 spike peptides, taken after COVID-19 vaccination. The subset: HCoV-OC43 spike overlapping peptide pool stimulation.

The CDR3 nucleotides read TGTGCCAGCAGCCAAGGGTGGGGCAGCCCTGGGGCCAACGTCCTGACTTTC. Translation gives CASSQGWGSPGANVLTF. The rearrangement links TRBV3-1 (or the pseudogene TRBV3-2) to TRBJ2-6; tentatively, D is TRBD1 (5 bases). The V end was cut by 1 base, the J end by 2 bases, with 12 bases between. Germline V lookup: CDR1 LGHDT, CDR2 YNNKEL (reference sequence). CDR3 size: 17 residues.